This T cell receptor (beta chain) derives from a study of cytomegalovirus exposure and HLA in healthy donors. The PCR employed 60 Vbeta primers together with 13 Jbeta primers. Only in-frame clones appear in the TCRdb table, and some are missing; sequencing was by immunoSEQ multiplex PCR. There are roughly 98,000 clones in the sample; around 80% occur only once, and about 1.5% lies in the top ten. Comments on this clone: No antigen is known for it.

General observations from the study: A prior analysis recorded that most TCR beta V segments were productive about 87% or about 30% of the time.

The CDR3 sequence is 15 residues long. V lost 3 bases, J lost 1 base, and 4 bases stayed unmatched. CDR1 and CDR2 (germline): MNHEY, SMNVEV (reference sequence). These donors, healthy bone marrow donors, were studied. The TCR was taken from a man aged 40-50 years in good health and CMV-seronegative. Sequenced material: PBMCs. This chain connects TRBV27 to TRBJ2-3; 7 nucleotides align to TRBD1. The CDR3 nucleotides read TGTGCCAGCAGTTTTCGACAGGGAGGCACAGATACGCAGTATTTT. Amino acids: CASSFRQGGTDTQYF.